This T cell receptor (beta chain) appears in the sequencing data of a study of T-cell memory formation after mild COVID-19. On the study more broadly: Clusters were largely donor specific.

TCRdb re-analysed the 5' RACE reads in MiXCR, keeping a single row per CDR3 protein. The table lists some 150,000 distinct CDR3 sequences, 6% to 6.5% of them singletons. Concerning this clonotype: The antigen remains unidentified.

Study results and caveats: Unconfirmed was the SARS-CoV-2 specificity of second-wave clones that peaked on day 37. Largely, contracting CD4+ clones fell within CM and EM, and contracting CD8+ clones within EMRA. Pre-infection memory carried some responding clones, suggesting that cross-reactive memory joined.

Trimming left V 0 bases short and J 9 bases short, with 9 bases between. This CDR3 contains 12 residues. CDR1 is SGHRS, CDR2 YFSETQ, per germline. The chain uses TRBV5-1 and TRBJ1-1; D gene uncertain. Sequenced sample: PBMCs or a T cell subset sorted from them (not recorded which). The receptor's source is an adult woman who had mild COVID-19 (a few samples of this study predate the infection). Cell type and time point are not known. CDR3 sequence (DNA): TGCGCCAGCAGCTTGGAAGCAGACCAAGCTTTCTTT. Its translation: CASSLEADQAFF.